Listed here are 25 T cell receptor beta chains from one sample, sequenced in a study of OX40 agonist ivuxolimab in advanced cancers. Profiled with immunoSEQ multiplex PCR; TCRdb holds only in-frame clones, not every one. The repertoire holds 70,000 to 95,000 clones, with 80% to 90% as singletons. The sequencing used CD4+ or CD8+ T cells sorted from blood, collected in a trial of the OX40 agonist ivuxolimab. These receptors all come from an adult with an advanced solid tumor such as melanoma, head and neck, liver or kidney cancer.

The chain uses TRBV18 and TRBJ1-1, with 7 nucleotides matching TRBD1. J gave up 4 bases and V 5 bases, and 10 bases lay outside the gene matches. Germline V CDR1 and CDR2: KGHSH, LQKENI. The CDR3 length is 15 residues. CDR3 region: CASSSETGRRTEAFF. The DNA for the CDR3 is TGTGCCAGCTCATCAGAGACAGGGAGGCGCACTGAAGCTTTCTTT.

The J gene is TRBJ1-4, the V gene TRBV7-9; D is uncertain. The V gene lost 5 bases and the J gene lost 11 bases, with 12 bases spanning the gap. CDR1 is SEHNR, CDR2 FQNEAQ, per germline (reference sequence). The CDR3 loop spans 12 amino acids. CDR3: CASSPGPRKLFF. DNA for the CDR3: TGTGCCAGCAGCCCCGGGCCTAGGAAACTGTTTTTT.

The CDR3 coding sequence is TGTGCCAGCAGCTCCGGACTAGCGGAGAATGAGCAGTTCTTC. Protein: CASSSGLAENEQFF. The J gene is TRBJ2-1, the V gene TRBV7-3, with 10 bases that match TRBD2. Looked up from germline, CDR1 is SGHTA and CDR2 is FQGTGA. The CDR3 is 14 amino acids. The V segment lost 4 bases and the J segment 7 bases; nucleotides outside the gene matches: 4.

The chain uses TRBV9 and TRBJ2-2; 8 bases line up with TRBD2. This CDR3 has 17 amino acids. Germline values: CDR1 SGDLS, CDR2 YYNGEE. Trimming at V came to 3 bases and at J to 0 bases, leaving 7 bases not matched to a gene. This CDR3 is CASSATAGESNTGELFF. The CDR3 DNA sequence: TGTGCCAGCAGCGCTACAGCGGGGGAGTCGAACACCGGGGAGCTGTTTTTT. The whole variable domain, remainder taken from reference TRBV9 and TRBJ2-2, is DSGVTQTPKHLITATGQRVTLRCSPRSGDLSVYWYQQSLDQGLQFLIQYYNGEERAKGNILERFSAQQFPDLHSELNLSSLELGDSALYFCASSATAGESNTGELFFGEGSRLTVL.

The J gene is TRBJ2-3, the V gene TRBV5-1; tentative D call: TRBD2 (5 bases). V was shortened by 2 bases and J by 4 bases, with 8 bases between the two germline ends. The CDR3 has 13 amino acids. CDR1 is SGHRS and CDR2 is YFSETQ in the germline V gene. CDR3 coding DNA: TGCGCCAGCAGCTTCGGAGGCCCAGATACGCAGTATTTT. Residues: CASSFGGPDTQYF. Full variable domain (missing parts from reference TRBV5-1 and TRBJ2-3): KAGVTQTPRYLIKTRGQQVTLSCSPISGHRSVSWYQQTPGQGLQFLFEYFSETQRNKGNFPGRFSGRQFSNSRSEMNVSTLELGDSALYLCASSFGGPDTQYFGPGTRLTVL.

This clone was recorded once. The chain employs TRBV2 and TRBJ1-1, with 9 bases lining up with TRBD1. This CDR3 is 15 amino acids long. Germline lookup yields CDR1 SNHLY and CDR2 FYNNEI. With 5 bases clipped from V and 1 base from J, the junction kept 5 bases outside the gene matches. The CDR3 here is CASSNPGQGNTEAFF. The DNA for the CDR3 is TGTGCCAGCAGTAACCCGGGACAGGGGAACACTGAAGCTTTCTTT.

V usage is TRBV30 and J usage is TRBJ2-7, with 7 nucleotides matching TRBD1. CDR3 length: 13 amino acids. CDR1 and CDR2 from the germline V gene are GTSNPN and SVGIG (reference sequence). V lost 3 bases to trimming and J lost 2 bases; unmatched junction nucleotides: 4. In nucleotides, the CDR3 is TGTGCCTGGAGGAAACAGGGGCCCTACGAGCAGTACTTC. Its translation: CAWRKQGPYEQYF.

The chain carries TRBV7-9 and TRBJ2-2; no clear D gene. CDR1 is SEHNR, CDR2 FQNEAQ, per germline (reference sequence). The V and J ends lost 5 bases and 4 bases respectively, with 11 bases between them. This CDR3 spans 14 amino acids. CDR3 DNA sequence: TGTGCCAGCAGCGTTAGGGCCCGCACCGGGGAGCTGTTTTTT. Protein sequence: CASSVRARTGELFF. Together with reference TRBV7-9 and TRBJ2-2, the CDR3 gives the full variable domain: DTGVSQNPRHKITKRGQNVTFRCDPISEHNRLYWYRQTLGQGPEFLTYFQNEAQLEKSRLLSDRFSAERPKGSFSTLEIQRTEQGDSAMYLCASSVRARTGELFFGEGSRLTVL.

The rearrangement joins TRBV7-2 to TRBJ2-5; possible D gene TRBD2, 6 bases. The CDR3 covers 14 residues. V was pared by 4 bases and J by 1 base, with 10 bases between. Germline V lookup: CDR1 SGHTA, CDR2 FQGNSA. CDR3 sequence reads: CASSWRAGQETQYF. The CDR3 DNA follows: TGTGCCAGCAGCTGGAGAGCGGGCCAAGAGACCCAGTACTTC.

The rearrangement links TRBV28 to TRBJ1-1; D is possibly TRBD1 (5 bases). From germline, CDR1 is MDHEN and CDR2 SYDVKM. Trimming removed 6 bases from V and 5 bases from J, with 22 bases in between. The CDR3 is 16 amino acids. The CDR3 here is CASRGGWEGAGTEAFF. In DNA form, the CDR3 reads TGTGCCAGCAGAGGAGGGTGGGAAGGGGCCGGGACTGAAGCTTTCTTT. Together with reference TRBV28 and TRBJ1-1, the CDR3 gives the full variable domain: DVKVTQSSRYLVKRTGEKVFLECVQDMDHENMFWYRQDPGLGLRLIYFSYDVKMKEKGDIPEGYSVSREKKERFSLILESASTNQTSMYLCASRGGWEGAGTEAFFGQGTRLTVV.

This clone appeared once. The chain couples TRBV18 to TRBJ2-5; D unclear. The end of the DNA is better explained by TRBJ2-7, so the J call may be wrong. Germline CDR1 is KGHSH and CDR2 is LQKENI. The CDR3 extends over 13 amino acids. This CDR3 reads CASSLSRVDEQYF. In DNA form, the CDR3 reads TGTGCCAGCTCACTAAGTCGAGTCGACGAGCAGTACTTC.

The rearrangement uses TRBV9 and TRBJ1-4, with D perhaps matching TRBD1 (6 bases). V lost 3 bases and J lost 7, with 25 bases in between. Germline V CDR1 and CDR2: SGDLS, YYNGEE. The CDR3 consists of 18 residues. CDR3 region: CASSARTPAGQGGEKLFF. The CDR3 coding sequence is TGTGCCAGCAGCGCGAGGACGCCTGCGGGACAAGGGGGTGAAAAACTGTTTTTT.

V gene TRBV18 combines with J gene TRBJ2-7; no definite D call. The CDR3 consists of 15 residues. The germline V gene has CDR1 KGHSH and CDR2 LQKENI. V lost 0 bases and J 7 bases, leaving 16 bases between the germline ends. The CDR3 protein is CASSPPGYEVGEQYF. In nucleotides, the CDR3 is TGTGCCAGCTCACCACCGGGGTATGAGGTGGGAGAGCAGTACTTC.

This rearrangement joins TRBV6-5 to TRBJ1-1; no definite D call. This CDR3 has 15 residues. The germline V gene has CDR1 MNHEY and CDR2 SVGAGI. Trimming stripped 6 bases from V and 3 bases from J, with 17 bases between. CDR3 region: CASSRSDNGHTEAFF. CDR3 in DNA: TGTGCCAGCAGCCGCTCCGACAATGGGCACACTGAAGCTTTCTTT.

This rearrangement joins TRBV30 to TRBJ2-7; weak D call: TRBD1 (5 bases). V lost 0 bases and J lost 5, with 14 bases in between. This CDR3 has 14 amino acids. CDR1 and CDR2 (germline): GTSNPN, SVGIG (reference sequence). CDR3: CAWSVGRGRHEQYF. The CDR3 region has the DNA TGTGCCTGGAGTGTGGGTAGGGGAAGGCACGAGCAGTACTTC.

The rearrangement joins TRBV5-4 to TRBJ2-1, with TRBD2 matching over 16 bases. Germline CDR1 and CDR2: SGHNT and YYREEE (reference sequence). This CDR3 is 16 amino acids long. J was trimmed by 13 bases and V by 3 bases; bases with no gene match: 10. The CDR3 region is CASSSGTSGRVGGQFF. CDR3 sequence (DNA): TGTGCCAGCAGCTCCGGGACTAGCGGGAGGGTAGGGGGACAGTTCTTC.

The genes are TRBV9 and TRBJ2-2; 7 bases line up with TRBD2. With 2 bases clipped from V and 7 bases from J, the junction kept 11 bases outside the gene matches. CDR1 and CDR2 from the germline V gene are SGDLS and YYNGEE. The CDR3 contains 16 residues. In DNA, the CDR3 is TGTGCCAGCAGCGTCCGCGGGGGAGGAGATGTCGGGGAGCTGTTTTTT. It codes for CASSVRGGGDVGELFF.

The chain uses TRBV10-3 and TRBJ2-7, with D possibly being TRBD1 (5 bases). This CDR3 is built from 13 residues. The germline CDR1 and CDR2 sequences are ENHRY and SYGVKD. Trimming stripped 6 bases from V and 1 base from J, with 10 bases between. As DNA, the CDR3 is TGTGCCATCAGGCCGGACAAATCCTACGAGCAGTACTTC. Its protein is CAIRPDKSYEQYF.

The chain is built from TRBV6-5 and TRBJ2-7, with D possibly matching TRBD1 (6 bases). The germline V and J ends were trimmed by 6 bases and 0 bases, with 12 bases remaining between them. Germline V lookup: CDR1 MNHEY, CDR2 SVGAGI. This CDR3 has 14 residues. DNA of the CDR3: TGTGCCAGCAGAGGACAGCTGGCCTCCTACGAGCAGTACTTC. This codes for CASRGQLASYEQYF.

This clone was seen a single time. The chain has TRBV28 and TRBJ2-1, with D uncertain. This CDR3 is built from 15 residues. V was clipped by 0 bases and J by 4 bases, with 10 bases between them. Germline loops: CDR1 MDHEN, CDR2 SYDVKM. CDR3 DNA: TGTGCCAGCAGTTTATGGGCGATGAGTTACAATGAGCAGTTCTTC. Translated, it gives CASSLWAMSYNEQFF.

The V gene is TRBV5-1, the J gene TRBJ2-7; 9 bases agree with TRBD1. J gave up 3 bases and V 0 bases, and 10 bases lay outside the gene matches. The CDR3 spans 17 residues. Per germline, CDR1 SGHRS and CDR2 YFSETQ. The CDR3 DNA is TGCGCCAGCAGCTTGGGATTCTTGGGGACAGGGAGCTACGAGCAGTACTTC. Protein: CASSLGFLGTGSYEQYF.

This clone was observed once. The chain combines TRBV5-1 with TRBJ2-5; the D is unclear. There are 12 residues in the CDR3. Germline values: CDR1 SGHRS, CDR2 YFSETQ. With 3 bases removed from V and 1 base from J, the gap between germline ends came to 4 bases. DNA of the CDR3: TGCGCCAGCAGCTACCCCCAAGAGACCCAGTACTTC. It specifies CASSYPQETQYF. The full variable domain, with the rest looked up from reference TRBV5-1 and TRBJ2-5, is KAGVTQTPRYLIKTRGQQVTLSCSPISGHRSVSWYQQTPGQGLQFLFEYFSETQRNKGNFPGRFSGRQFSNSRSEMNVSTLELGDSALYLCASSYPQETQYFGPGTRLLVL.

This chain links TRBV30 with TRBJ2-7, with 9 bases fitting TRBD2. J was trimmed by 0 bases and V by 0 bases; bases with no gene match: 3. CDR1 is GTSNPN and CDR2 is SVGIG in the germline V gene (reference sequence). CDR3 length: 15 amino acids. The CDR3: CAWSVPAGGSYEQYF. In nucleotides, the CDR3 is TGTGCCTGGAGTGTACCAGCGGGAGGCTCCTACGAGCAGTACTTC.

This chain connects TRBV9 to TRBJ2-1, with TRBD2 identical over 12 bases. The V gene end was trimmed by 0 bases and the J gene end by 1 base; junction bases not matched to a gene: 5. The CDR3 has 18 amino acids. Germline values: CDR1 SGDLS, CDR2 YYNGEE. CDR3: CASSVALAGGRSYNEQFF. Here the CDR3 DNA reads TGTGCCAGCAGCGTAGCGCTAGCGGGGGGGCGGTCCTACAATGAGCAGTTCTTC.

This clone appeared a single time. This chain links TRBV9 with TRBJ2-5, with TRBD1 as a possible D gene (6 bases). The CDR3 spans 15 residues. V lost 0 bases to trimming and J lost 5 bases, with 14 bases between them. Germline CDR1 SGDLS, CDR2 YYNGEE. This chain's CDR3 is CASSVGWGRSETQYF. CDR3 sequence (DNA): TGTGCCAGCAGCGTAGGTTGGGGGCGTTCGGAGACCCAGTACTTC.